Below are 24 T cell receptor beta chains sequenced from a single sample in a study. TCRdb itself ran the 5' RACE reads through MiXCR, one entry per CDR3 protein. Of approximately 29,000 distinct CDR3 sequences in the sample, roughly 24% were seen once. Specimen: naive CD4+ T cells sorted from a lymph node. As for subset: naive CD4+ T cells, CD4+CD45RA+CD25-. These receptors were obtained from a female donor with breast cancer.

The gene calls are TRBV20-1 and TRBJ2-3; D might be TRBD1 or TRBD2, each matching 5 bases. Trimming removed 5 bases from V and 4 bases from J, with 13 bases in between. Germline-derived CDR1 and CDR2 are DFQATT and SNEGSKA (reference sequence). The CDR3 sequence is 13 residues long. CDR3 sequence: CSAWLGAADTQYF. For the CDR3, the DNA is TGCAGTGCTTGGCTCGGGGCGGCAGATACGCAGTATTTT.

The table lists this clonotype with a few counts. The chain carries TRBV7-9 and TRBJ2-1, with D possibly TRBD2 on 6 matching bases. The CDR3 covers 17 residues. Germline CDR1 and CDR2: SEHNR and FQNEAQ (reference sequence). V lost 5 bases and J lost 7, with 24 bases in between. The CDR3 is CASSPATGTPHVNEQFF. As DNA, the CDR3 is TGTGCCAGCAGCCCAGCTACCGGGACTCCTCACGTTAATGAGCAGTTCTTC.

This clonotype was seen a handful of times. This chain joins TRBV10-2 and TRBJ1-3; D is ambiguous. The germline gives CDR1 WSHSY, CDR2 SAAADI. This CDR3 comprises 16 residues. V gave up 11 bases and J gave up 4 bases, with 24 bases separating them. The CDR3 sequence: CAAGTELSLIGNTIYF. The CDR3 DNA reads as TGCGCCGCGGGCACAGAATTATCCTTGATCGGAAACACCATATATTTT.

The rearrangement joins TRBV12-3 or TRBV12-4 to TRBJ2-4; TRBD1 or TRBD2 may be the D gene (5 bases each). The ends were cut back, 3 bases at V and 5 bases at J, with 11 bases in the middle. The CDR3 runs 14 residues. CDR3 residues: CASSFFGGQNIQYF. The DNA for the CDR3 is TGTGCCAGCAGTTTTTTTGGGGGACAAAACATTCAGTACTTC.

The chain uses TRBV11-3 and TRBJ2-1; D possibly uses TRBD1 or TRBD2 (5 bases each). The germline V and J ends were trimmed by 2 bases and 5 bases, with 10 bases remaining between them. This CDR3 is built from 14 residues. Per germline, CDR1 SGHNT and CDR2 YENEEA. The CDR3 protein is CASSLYEGHNEQFF. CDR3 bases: TGTGCCAGCAGCTTATATGAGGGGCACAATGAGCAGTTCTTC.

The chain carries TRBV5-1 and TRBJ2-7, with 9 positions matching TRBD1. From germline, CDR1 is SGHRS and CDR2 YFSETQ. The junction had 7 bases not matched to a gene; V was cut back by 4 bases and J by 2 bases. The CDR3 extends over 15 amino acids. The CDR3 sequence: CASSRQGGGTYEQYF. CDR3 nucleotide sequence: TGCGCCAGCAGCCGACAGGGGGGAGGGACCTACGAGCAGTACTTC.

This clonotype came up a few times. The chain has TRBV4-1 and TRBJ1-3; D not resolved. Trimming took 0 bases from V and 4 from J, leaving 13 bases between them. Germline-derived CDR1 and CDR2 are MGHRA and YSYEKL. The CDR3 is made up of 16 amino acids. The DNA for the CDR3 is TGCGCCAGCAGCCAAGATGATTGGGTGCGGGGAAACACCATATATTTT. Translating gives CASSQDDWVRGNTIYF.

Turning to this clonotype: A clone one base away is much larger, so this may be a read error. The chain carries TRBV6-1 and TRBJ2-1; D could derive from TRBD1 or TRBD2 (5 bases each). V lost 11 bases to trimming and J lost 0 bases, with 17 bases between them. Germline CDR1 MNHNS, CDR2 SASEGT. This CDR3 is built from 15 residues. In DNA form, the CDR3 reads TGTGCCGGCATGGGGGTCGGGGTCTCCTACAATGAGCAGTTCTTC. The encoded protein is CAGMGVGVSYNEQFF.

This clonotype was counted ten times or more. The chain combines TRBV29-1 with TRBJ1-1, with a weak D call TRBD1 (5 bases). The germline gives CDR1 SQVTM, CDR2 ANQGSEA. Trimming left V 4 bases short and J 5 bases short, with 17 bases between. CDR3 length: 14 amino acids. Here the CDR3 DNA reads TGCAGCGTTGTCCCGTGGGGTAGGGGAACTGAAGCTTTCTTT. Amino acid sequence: CSVVPWGRGTEAFF.

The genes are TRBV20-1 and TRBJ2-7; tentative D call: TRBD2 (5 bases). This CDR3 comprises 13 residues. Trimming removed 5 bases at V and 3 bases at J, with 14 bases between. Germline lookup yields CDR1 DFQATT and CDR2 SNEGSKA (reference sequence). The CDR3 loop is CSARSPEGYEQYF. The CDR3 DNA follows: TGCAGTGCTCGCAGTCCAGAGGGCTACGAGCAGTACTTC.

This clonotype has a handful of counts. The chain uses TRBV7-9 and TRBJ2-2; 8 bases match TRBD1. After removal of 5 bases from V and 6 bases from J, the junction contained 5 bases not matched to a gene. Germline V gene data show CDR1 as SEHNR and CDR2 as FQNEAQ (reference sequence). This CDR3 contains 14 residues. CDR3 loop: CASSQTQGAGELFF. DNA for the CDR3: TGTGCCAGCAGCCAAACACAGGGGGCCGGGGAGCTGTTTTTT.

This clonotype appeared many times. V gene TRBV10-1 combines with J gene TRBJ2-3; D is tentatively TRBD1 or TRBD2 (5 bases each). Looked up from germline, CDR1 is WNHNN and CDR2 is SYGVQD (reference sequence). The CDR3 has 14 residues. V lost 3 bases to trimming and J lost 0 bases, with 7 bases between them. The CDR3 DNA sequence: TGCGCCAGCAGTGATCGGGACAGCACAGATACGCAGTATTTT. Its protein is CASSDRDSTDTQYF.

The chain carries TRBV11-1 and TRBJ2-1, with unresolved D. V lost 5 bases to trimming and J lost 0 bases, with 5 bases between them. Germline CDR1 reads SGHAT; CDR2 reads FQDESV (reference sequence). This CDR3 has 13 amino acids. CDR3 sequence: CASSPTSYNEQFF. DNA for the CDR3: TGTGCCAGCAGCCCCACCTCCTACAATGAGCAGTTCTTC. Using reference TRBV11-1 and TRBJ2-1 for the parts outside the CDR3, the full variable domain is EAEVAQSPRYKITEKSQAVAFWCDPISGHATLYWYRQILGQGPELLVQFQDESVVDDSQLPKDRFSAERLKGVDSTLKIQPAELGDSAMYLCASSPTSYNEQFFGPGTRLTVL.

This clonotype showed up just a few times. This CDR3 reads CASRGTSTDTQYF. In nucleotides, the CDR3 is TGTGCCAGCAGAGGGACTAGCACAGATACGCAGTATTTT. V usage is TRBV6-5 and J usage is TRBJ2-3, with D possibly TRBD2 on 6 matching bases. The V and J ends lost 6 bases and 0 bases respectively, with 7 bases between them. The V gene's germline CDR1 is MNHEY and CDR2 SVGAGI. The length of the CDR3 is 13 residues.

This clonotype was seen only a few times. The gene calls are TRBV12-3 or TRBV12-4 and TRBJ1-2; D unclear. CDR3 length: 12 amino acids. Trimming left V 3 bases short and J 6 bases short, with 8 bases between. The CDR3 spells CASSFSRNGYTF. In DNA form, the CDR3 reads TGTGCCAGCAGTTTTTCCAGGAATGGCTACACCTTC.

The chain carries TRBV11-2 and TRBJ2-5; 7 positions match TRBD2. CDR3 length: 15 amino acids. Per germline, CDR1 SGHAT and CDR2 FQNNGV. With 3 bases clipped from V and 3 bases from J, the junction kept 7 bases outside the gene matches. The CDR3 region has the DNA TGTGCCAGCAGCTTGTACCTGAGCGGGGAAGAGACCCAGTACTTC. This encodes CASSLYLSGEETQYF.

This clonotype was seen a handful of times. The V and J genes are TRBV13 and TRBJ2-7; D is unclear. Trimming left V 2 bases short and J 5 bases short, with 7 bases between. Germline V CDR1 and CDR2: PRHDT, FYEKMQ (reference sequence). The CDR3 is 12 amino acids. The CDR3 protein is CASSLMNHEQYF. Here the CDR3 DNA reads TGTGCCAGCAGCTTAATGAACCACGAGCAGTACTTC.

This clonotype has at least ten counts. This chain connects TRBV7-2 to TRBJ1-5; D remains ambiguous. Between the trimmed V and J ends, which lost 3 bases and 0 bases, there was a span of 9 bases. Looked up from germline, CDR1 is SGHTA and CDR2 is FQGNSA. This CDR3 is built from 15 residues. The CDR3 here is CASSLMISSNQPQHF. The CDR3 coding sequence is TGTGCCAGCAGCTTGATGATATCTAGCAATCAGCCCCAGCATTTT.

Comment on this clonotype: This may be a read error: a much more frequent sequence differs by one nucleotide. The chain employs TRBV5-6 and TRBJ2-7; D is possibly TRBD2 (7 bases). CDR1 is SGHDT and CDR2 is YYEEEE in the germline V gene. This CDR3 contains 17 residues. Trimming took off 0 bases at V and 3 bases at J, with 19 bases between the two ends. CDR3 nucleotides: TGTGCCAGCAGCTTGGCCTCGGGGGGCTGGGTATTCTACGAGCAGTACTTC. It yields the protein CASSLASGGWVFYEQYF.

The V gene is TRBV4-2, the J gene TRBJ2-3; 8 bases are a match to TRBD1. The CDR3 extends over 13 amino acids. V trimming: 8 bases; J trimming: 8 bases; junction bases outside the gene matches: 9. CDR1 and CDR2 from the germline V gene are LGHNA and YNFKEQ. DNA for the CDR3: TGTGCCAGCGGGGGGCAGGGGGCAAGTACGCAGTATTTT. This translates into CASGGQGASTQYF.

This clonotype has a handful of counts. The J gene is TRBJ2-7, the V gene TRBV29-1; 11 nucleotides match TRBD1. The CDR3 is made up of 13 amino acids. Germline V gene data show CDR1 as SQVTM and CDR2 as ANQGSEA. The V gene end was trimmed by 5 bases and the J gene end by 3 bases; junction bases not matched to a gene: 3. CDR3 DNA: TGCAGCGTTATGGACAGGGGGCTCTACGAGCAGTACTTC. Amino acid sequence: CSVMDRGLYEQYF.

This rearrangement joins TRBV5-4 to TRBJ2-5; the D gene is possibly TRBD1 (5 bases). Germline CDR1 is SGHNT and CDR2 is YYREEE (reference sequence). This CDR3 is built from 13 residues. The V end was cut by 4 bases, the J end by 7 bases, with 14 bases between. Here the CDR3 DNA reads TGTGCCAGCAGCCTAGACAGCCGTGGGACCCAGTACTTC. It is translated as CASSLDSRGTQYF.

The CDR3 loop reads CASSLFGTSTPDTQYF. CDR3 bases: TGTGCCAGCAGTTTATTCGGGACTAGTACTCCAGATACGCAGTATTTT. The chain couples TRBV27 to TRBJ2-3; 8 nucleotides align to TRBD2. The CDR3 loop spans 16 amino acids. V shed 1 base and J 4 bases; nucleotides not matched to a gene: 7. Germline CDR1 is MNHEY and CDR2 is SMNVEV (reference sequence).

The chain's CDR3 is CASSSSPDREEDTQYF. In DNA form, the CDR3 reads TGTGCCAGCAGCTCATCTCCGGACAGGGAAGAAGATACGCAGTATTTT. The rearrangement joins TRBV7-3 to TRBJ2-3, with TRBD1 identical over 8 bases. The J segment lost 5 bases and the V segment lost 4 bases, leaving 11 bases of the junction unmatched. CDR3 length equals 16 residues. Germline loops: CDR1 SGHTA, CDR2 FQGTGA.